Listed here are 4 T cell receptor beta chains from one sample, sequenced in a study of blood T cell repertoires in COVID-19. This table comes from immunoSEQ multiplex PCR, and its TCRdb copy is limited to in-frame clones, with some not included. The data show nearly 250,000 clones, approximately 85% seen once. The sequencing input was PBMCs or T cells enriched from blood (not recorded which). These receptors were obtained from a woman aged 45-60 years with acute COVID-19.

V and J are TRBV2 and TRBJ1-1, with a tentative D call TRBD1 (5 bases). Trimming stripped 4 bases from V and 0 bases from J, with 9 bases between. This CDR3 comprises 14 residues. Per the germline V gene, CDR1 is SNHLY and CDR2 is FYNNEI. The CDR3 region has the DNA TGTGCCAGCAGTGCGTACAGGATGAACACTGAAGCTTTCTTT. Translating gives CASSAYRMNTEAFF.

Of note for this clone: The junction and the germline gene differ at one end; a read error may be behind it. This chain joins TRBV3-1 (or the pseudogene TRBV3-2) and TRBJ2-7; D is possibly TRBD1 (5 bases). Germline values: CDR1 LGHDT, CDR2 YNNKEL (reference sequence). The CDR3 contains 16 residues. CDR3 coding DNA: TGTGCCAGCAGCCAAAATGGGCCAGGGTCCTCCCACGAGCAGTACTTC. As protein: CASSQNGPGSSHEQYF.

The CDR3 DNA sequence: TGCGCCAGCAGCTCTCGGCCCCAACGGGGGACTGAAGCTTTCTTT. As protein: CASSSRPQRGTEAFF. The genes are TRBV5-1 and TRBJ1-1, with D tentatively TRBD1 (5 bases). V lost 3 bases and J lost 5, with 17 bases in between. The CDR3 length is 15 residues. From germline, CDR1 is SGHRS and CDR2 YFSETQ. The full variable domain, in which reference TRBV5-1 and TRBJ1-1 provide the parts outside the CDR3, is KAGVTQTPRYLIKTRGQQVTLSCSPISGHRSVSWYQQTPGQGLQFLFEYFSETQRNKGNFPGRFSGRQFSNSRSEMNVSTLELGDSALYLCASSSRPQRGTEAFFGQGTRLTVV.

The rearrangement links TRBV11-3 to TRBJ2-3; D remains ambiguous. V was shortened by 4 bases and J by 0 bases, with 5 bases between the two germline ends. The CDR3 loop spans 13 amino acids. Germline loops: CDR1 SGHNT, CDR2 YENEEA. The CDR3 nucleotides are TGTGCCAGCAGCTCAACTAGCACAGATACGCAGTATTTT. This translates into CASSSTSTDTQYF.